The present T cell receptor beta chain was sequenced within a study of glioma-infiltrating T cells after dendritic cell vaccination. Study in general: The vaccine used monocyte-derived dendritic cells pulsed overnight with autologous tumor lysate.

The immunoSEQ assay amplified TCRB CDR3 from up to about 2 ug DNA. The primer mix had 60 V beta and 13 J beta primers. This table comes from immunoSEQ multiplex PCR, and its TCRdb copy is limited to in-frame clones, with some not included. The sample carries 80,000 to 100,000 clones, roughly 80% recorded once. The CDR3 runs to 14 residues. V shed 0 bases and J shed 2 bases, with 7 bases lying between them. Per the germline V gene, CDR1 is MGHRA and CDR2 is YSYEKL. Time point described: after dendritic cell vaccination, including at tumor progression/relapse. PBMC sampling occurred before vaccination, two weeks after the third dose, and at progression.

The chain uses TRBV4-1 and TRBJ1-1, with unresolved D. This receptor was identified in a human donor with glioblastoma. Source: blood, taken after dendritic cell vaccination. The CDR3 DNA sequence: TGCGCCAGCAGCCAAGATTCGGGAAACACTGAAGCTTTCTTT. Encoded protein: CASSQDSGNTEAFF.